The 30 T cell receptor beta chains presented below share a single source sample, sequenced in a study of blood T cell repertoires in COVID-19. Method: immunoSEQ multiplex PCR; TCRdb's copy keeps in-frame clones and lacks some. The sample contains 150,000 or so clones, around 84% of which appear only once. Material for sequencing was PBMCs or T cells enriched from blood (not recorded which). The receptors shown here come from a man in his fifties or sixties who had recovered from COVID-19.

The gene calls are TRBV14 and TRBJ1-1; D possibly corresponds to TRBD1 (5 bases). Germline assignment: CDR1 SGHDN and CDR2 FVKESK. Trimming cost V 1 base and J 7 bases, with 10 bases left between them. The CDR3 is made up of 13 amino acids. The CDR3 protein is CASSQVGGGEAFF. The CDR3, as DNA: TGTGCCAGCAGCCAAGTTGGGGGGGGTGAAGCTTTCTTT.

The V call is TRBV7-8, the J call TRBJ2-1; D might be TRBD1 (6 bases). This CDR3 contains 15 residues. The V end lost 1 base, the J end lost 0 bases, and 7 bases lay between the germline ends. CDR1 and CDR2 (germline): SGHVS, FQNEAQ. The CDR3 region is CASSLDRASYNEQFF. CDR3 sequence (DNA): TGTGCCAGCAGCTTAGACAGGGCCTCCTACAATGAGCAGTTCTTC.

The J gene is TRBJ1-3, the V gene TRBV7-9, with D uncertain. This CDR3 comprises 14 residues. V was trimmed by 6 bases and J by 8 bases, leaving 17 bases between them. CDR1 SEHNR and CDR2 FQNEAQ come from the germline V gene (reference sequence). CDR3 nucleotide sequence: TGTGCCAGCAGTCTGGACTCGAGGAGTGACACCATATATTTT. Its translation: CASSLDSRSDTIYF.

The table lists this clone with a count of one. This sequence joins TRBV11-3 and TRBJ1-1; D uncertain. Per germline, CDR1 SGHNT and CDR2 YENEEA. Trimming shortened V by 4 bases and J by 2 bases, and 14 bases separated the two germline ends. This CDR3 is 15 amino acids long. CDR3 DNA: TGTGCCAGCAGCTCGTCGGGAGCCCCTAACACTGAAGCTTTCTTT. Translated, it gives CASSSSGAPNTEAFF.

The gene calls are TRBV7-8 and TRBJ1-1, with 7 bases that match TRBD1. Losses at the gene ends were 5 bases for V and 4 bases for J; bases not matched to a gene: 4. The CDR3 spans 13 residues. In germline, CDR1 is SGHVS, CDR2 FQNEAQ. The CDR3 DNA follows: TGTGCCAGCAGCCAAGACAGGGCCACTGAAGCTTTCTTT. This translates into CASSQDRATEAFF.

The sample holds a few counts of this clone. This chain joins TRBV7-2 and TRBJ1-2, with D maybe TRBD1 (5 bases). The CDR3 spans 14 residues. The germline V and J ends were trimmed by 1 base and 0 bases, with 6 bases remaining between them. The germline V gene has CDR1 SGHTA and CDR2 FQGNSA. The CDR3 here is CASSLGTTNYGYTF. The CDR3 coding sequence is TGTGCCAGCAGCTTAGGGACAACTAACTATGGCTACACCTTC. Drawing the rest from reference TRBV7-2 and TRBJ1-2, the complete variable domain is GAGVSQSPSNKVTEKGKDVELRCDPISGHTALYWYRQSLGQGLEFLIYFQGNSAPDKSGLPSDRFSAERTGGSVSTLTIQRTQQEDSAVYLCASSLGTTNYGYTFGSGTRLTVV.

This clone was detected only a few times. This chain links TRBV3-1 (or the pseudogene TRBV3-2) with TRBJ1-2; unclear D gene. V was shortened by 2 bases and J by 4 bases, with 8 bases between the two germline ends. CDR1 and CDR2 from the germline V gene are LGHDT and YNNKEL (reference sequence). CDR3 length equals 13 residues. The CDR3 is CASSQTQAYGYTF. The CDR3 DNA is TGTGCCAGCAGCCAAACTCAAGCCTATGGCTACACCTTC.

The chain employs TRBV11-2 and TRBJ2-5; D is possibly TRBD2 (6 bases). Germline V CDR1 and CDR2: SGHAT, FQNNGV. The CDR3 is made up of 13 amino acids. Trimming removed 1 base at V and 5 bases at J, with 8 bases between. The CDR3 sequence is CASSLVGRETQYF. The CDR3 coding sequence is TGTGCCAGCAGCTTAGTTGGGAGGGAGACCCAGTACTTC.

J is TRBJ2-5 and V is TRBV4-2, with TRBD2 identical over 12 bases. The V gene's germline CDR1 is LGHNA and CDR2 YNFKEQ. The CDR3 extends over 16 amino acids. Trimming removed 1 base from V and 4 bases from J; junction bases left unmatched: 4. The CDR3 here is CASSQVGTSGLETQYF. CDR3 coding DNA: TGTGCCAGCAGCCAAGTTGGGACTAGCGGGCTAGAGACCCAGTACTTC.

The gene calls are TRBV18 and TRBJ2-5, with 12 bases fitting TRBD2. With V trimmed by 3 bases and J by 5 bases, 10 bases remained unmatched. The CDR3 has 17 amino acids. CDR1 and CDR2 from the germline V gene are KGHSH and LQKENI. This CDR3 reads CASSPLASGGVVETQYF. CDR3 nucleotide sequence: TGTGCCAGCTCACCCCTTGCTAGCGGGGGGGTCGTGGAGACCCAGTACTTC. Variable domain in full (rest from reference TRBV18 and TRBJ2-5): NAGVMQNPRHLVRRRGQEARLRCSPMKGHSHVYWYRQLPEEGLKFMVYLQKENIIDESGMPKERFSAEFPKEGPSILRIQQVVRGDSAAYFCASSPLASGGVVETQYFGPGTRLLVL.

A few counts support this clone. The genes are TRBV19 and TRBJ1-1; no clear D gene. CDR3 length: 13 amino acids. The V and J ends lost 6 bases and 1 base respectively, with 9 bases between them. Germline V gives CDR1 LNHDA, CDR2 SQIVND (reference sequence). CDR3 in amino acids: CASRIPGNTEAFF. The CDR3 DNA is TGTGCCAGTAGGATCCCGGGGAACACTGAAGCTTTCTTT.

This chain links TRBV10-3 with TRBJ1-1; 7 nucleotides agree with TRBD1. The germline V gene has CDR1 ENHRY and CDR2 SYGVKD. There are 15 residues in the CDR3. Trimming took 6 bases from V and 4 from J; bases not matched to a gene: 11. The CDR3 region has the DNA TGTGCCATCAGATTATCGACAGGGCTGACCACTGAAGCTTTCTTT. Amino acid sequence: CAIRLSTGLTTEAFF.

The chain has TRBV7-2 and TRBJ2-7; TRBD1 matches at 11 bases. The CDR3 is made up of 15 amino acids. The J segment lost 4 bases and the V segment lost 5 bases, leaving 7 bases of the junction unmatched. Germline V lookup: CDR1 SGHTA, CDR2 FQGNSA. The CDR3 bases are TGTGCCAGCAGCGCCCCGGGACAGGGGGTTTACGAGCAGTACTTC. It yields the protein CASSAPGQGVYEQYF.

This clone appeared a single time. J is TRBJ1-5 and V is TRBV6-5; the match to TRBD1 covers 8 bases. Germline CDR1 and CDR2: MNHEY and SVGAGI. J lost 2 bases, V lost 6 bases, and 6 bases had no gene match. The CDR3 is 15 amino acids. CDR3 amino acids: CASRTGAWGNQPQHF. CDR3 sequence (DNA): TGTGCCAGCAGGACAGGGGCCTGGGGCAATCAGCCCCAGCATTTT.

CDR3 loop: CASGDRGGSPLHF. The CDR3 DNA is TGTGCCAGTGGGGACAGGGGAGGCTCACCCCTCCACTTT. The J gene is TRBJ1-6, the V gene TRBV19, with 10 bases matching TRBD1. CDR1 and CDR2 from the germline V gene are LNHDA and SQIVND (reference sequence). The CDR3 is 13 amino acids. V shed 8 bases, J shed 10 bases, and the junction held 5 bases outside the gene matches.

This clone was seen more than once but under ten times. The J gene is TRBJ1-2, the V gene TRBV19; D might be TRBD1 (5 bases). CDR1 is LNHDA and CDR2 is SQIVND in the germline V gene (reference sequence). Trimming pared 5 bases from V and 0 bases from J, leaving 13 bases between. This CDR3 has 15 residues. The CDR3 nucleotides read TGTGCCAGTAGTTTTCGACAGCGAGCTAACTATGGCTACACCTTC. Protein product: CASSFRQRANYGYTF.

The chain links TRBV10-2 to TRBJ1-1; TRBD1 might be the D (5 bases). Germline CDR1 and CDR2: WSHSY and SAAADI. This CDR3 contains 17 residues. Between the trimmed V and J ends, which lost 0 bases and 1 base, there was a span of 15 bases. This CDR3 is CASSESSVDNRNTEAFF. Here the CDR3 DNA reads TGCGCCAGCAGTGAGTCCTCGGTGGACAATAGGAACACTGAAGCTTTCTTT.

The chain employs TRBV5-1 and TRBJ2-1; 7 bases agree with TRBD2. The CDR3 has 17 residues. V was pared by 4 bases and J by 0 bases, with 10 bases of the junction left unmatched. The germline CDR1 and CDR2 sequences are SGHRS and YFSETQ. The CDR3 loop reads CASSATTGTTSYNEQFF. In DNA, the CDR3 is TGCGCCAGCAGCGCGACTACCGGGACTACCTCCTACAATGAGCAGTTCTTC.

V gene TRBV7-3 combines with J gene TRBJ2-2, with TRBD1 identical over 8 bases. Germline CDR1 is SGHTA and CDR2 is FQGTGA. Trimming at V came to 2 bases and at J to 4 bases, leaving 6 bases not matched to a gene. There are 16 residues in the CDR3. The chain's CDR3 is CASSLVGTGATGELFF. The CDR3 nucleotides read TGTGCCAGCAGCTTAGTCGGGACAGGCGCCACCGGGGAGCTGTTTTTT.

V and J are TRBV7-6 and TRBJ2-7; TRBD1 matches 10 bases. The CDR3 sequence is 15 residues long. Germline loops: CDR1 SGHVS, CDR2 FNYEAQ. Trimming removed 6 bases from V and 0 bases from J; junction bases left unmatched: 5. The CDR3 DNA sequence: TGTGCCAGCAGGTCCCGGGACAGGGGCTCCTACGAGCAGTACTTC. This codes for CASRSRDRGSYEQYF.

This chain links TRBV12-3 or TRBV12-4 with TRBJ1-5; D is possibly TRBD1 (6 bases). Trimming stripped 6 bases from V and 7 bases from J, with 13 bases between. The CDR3 sequence is 13 residues long. The CDR3 here is CASSRQGSQPQHF. CDR3 in DNA: TGTGCCAGCAGCCGGCAGGGGAGCCAGCCCCAGCATTTT.

V and J are TRBV5-1 and TRBJ2-3; D is possibly TRBD1 (6 bases). The CDR3 covers 14 residues. Germline V gene lookup returns CDR1 SGHRS and CDR2 YFSETQ. V was clipped by 4 bases and J by 0 bases, with 9 bases between them. CDR3 sequence: CASSMTGSTDTQYF. In nucleotides, the CDR3 is TGCGCCAGCAGCATGACAGGAAGCACAGATACGCAGTATTTT. Supplemented by reference TRBV5-1 and TRBJ2-3, the full variable domain reads KAGVTQTPRYLIKTRGQQVTLSCSPISGHRSVSWYQQTPGQGLQFLFEYFSETQRNKGNFPGRFSGRQFSNSRSEMNVSTLELGDSALYLCASSMTGSTDTQYFGPGTRLTVL.

The chain is built from TRBV6-5 and TRBJ1-1; D is uncertain. The CDR3 extends over 15 amino acids. The germline CDR1 and CDR2 sequences are MNHEY and SVGAGI. V lost 7 bases and J lost 0, with 15 bases in between. For the CDR3, the DNA is TGTGCCAGCAACCAACAGAGCTCCATGAACACTGAAGCTTTCTTT. Its translation: CASNQQSSMNTEAFF.

This sequence joins TRBV7-2 and TRBJ1-4; TRBD1 matches at 8 bases. With 5 bases clipped from V and 3 bases from J, the junction kept 8 bases outside the gene matches. Germline CDR1 and CDR2: SGHTA and FQGNSA. This CDR3 is 16 amino acids long. The CDR3 spells CASSTSQGASNEKLFF. As DNA, the CDR3 is TGTGCCAGCAGCACGTCTCAGGGGGCGTCTAATGAAAAACTGTTTTTT. The variable domain in full, with the rest retrieved from reference TRBV7-2 and TRBJ1-4, is GAGVSQSPSNKVTEKGKDVELRCDPISGHTALYWYRQSLGQGLEFLIYFQGNSAPDKSGLPSDRFSAERTGGSVSTLTIQRTQQEDSAVYLCASSTSQGASNEKLFFGSGTQLSVL.

This clone was detected a few times. V gene TRBV3-1 (or the pseudogene TRBV3-2) combines with J gene TRBJ1-2; D is ambiguous. This CDR3 region has 14 residues. Trimming stripped 1 base from V and 5 bases from J, with 11 bases between. CDR1 and CDR2 (germline): LGHDT, YNNKEL (reference sequence). CDR3 nucleotide sequence: TGTGCCAGCAGCCAAGGATCGGGTGATTATGGCTACACCTTC. It encodes CASSQGSGDYGYTF.

This clone has only a few counts. This sequence joins TRBV16 and TRBJ2-2, with a tentative D call TRBD1 (6 bases). Germline CDR1 is KGHSY and CDR2 is FQNENV. The germline V and J ends were trimmed by 3 bases and 5 bases, with 7 bases remaining between them. This CDR3 is 13 amino acids long. The CDR3 bases are TGTGCCAGCAGCCACGGGACAACCGGGGAGCTGTTTTTT. It specifies CASSHGTTGELFF.

V is TRBV11-2 and J is TRBJ2-2; D gene uncertain. Trimming pared 5 bases from V and 0 bases from J, leaving 7 bases between. CDR1 and CDR2 (germline): SGHAT, FQNNGV. This CDR3 has 14 residues. The CDR3 coding sequence is TGTGCCAGCAGCCCCCAGACGAACACCGGGGAGCTGTTTTTT. Translation gives CASSPQTNTGELFF. Complete variable domain (other parts from reference TRBV11-2 and TRBJ2-2): EAGVAQSPRYKIIEKRQSVAFWCNPISGHATLYWYQQILGQGPKLLIQFQNNGVVDDSQLPKDRFSAERLKGVDSTLKIQPAKLEDSAVYLCASSPQTNTGELFFGEGSRLTVL.

The chain combines TRBV7-6 with TRBJ2-1; 15 nucleotides match TRBD2. Germline V gene lookup returns CDR1 SGHVS and CDR2 FNYEAQ. The V segment lost 5 bases and the J segment 4 bases; nucleotides outside the gene matches: 6. The CDR3 covers 17 residues. CDR3 coding DNA: TGTGCCAGCAGCCCCGCCGGACTAGCGGGGGGGTACAATGAGCAGTTCTTC. Translation gives CASSPAGLAGGYNEQFF.

The rearrangement links TRBV5-1 to TRBJ1-1; 8 nucleotides align to TRBD1. Germline V CDR1 and CDR2: SGHRS, YFSETQ. V gave up 3 bases and J gave up 1 base; unmatched junction bases: 8. The CDR3 length is 16 residues. The CDR3 region is CASSSLTGGTNTEAFF. The CDR3 DNA follows: TGCGCCAGCAGCTCTTTAACAGGGGGAACGAACACTGAAGCTTTCTTT.

The chain links TRBV11-2 to TRBJ2-1; tentative D call: TRBD2 (6 bases). CDR1 is SGHAT and CDR2 is FQNNGV in the germline V gene. This CDR3 contains 16 residues. V was clipped by 5 bases and J by 0 bases, with 14 bases between them. The DNA of the CDR3 is TGTGCCAGCAGCCTCGGGGCGGGGAGCTCCTACAATGAGCAGTTCTTC. Amino acid sequence: CASSLGAGSSYNEQFF.